Listed below are T cell receptor beta chains from one sample, sequenced in a study of cytomegalovirus exposure and HLA in healthy donors. This table comes from immunoSEQ multiplex PCR, and its TCRdb copy is limited to in-frame clones, with some not included. The sample comprises roughly 180,000 clones, around four fifths of which are singletons, and under 7.5% rests with the top ten. The sample comprised PBMCs. These receptors all come from a man between 18 and 29 years old in good health and CMV-seropositive. The CDR3 runs from the conserved cysteine through the conserved F or W. The D gene is left open where the match is weak. The size entry is marked missing in some rows and otherwise reads once, few, many or a size class.

NA,TRBV27,NA,TRBJ2-3,TGTGCCAGCAGTTTAATGGACAGGGATGGGGGGGTTACGCAGTATTTT,CASSLMDRDGGVTQYF
NA,TRBV5-1,TRBD2,TRBJ2-1,TGCGCCAGCAGCTGGGGGATTGGCTTATCCGGGACTAGCGGGAGGGCCCTCGAGTTCCATGAGCAGTTCTTC,CASSWGIGLSGTSGRALEFHEQFF
NA,TRBV30,NA,TRBJ2-7,TGTGCCTGGAGTCGATGGGACAACTCCTACGAGCAGTACTTC,CAWSRWDNSYEQYF
NA,TRBV7-8,TRBD2,TRBJ2-5,TGTGCCAGCAGCTTAGTATCTAGCGGGACCCAGTACTTC,CASSLVSSGTQYF
NA,TRBV9,TRBD2,TRBJ2-3,TGTGCCAGCAGCGTAGGAGCCCCACTAGCGTTGCCAGATACGCAGTATTTT,CASSVGAPLALPDTQYF
NA,TRBV27,TRBD2,TRBJ2-5,TGTGCCAGCAGTTTCGGGACTAGCGGGTGGCGGTCGGGGGAGACCCAGTACTTC,CASSFGTSGWRSGETQYF
NA,TRBV4-1,NA,TRBJ2-1,TGCGCCAGCAGCCAAGCGTGGGGAGCGGGCGGTATCCATGAGCAGTTCTTC,CASSQAWGAGGIHEQFF
NA,TRBV5-4,TRBD2,TRBJ2-1,TGTGCCAGCAGCCATAGCGGGAGGGCGGGAAGTGAGCAGTTCTTC,CASSHSGRAGSEQFF
NA,TRBV29-1,NA,TRBJ2-1,TGCAGCGTACTAGGGGGAACCAACAATGAGCAGTTCTTC,CSVLGGTNNEQFF
NA,TRBV9,NA,TRBJ1-1,TGTGCCAGCAGCGTAGAGGTCAGGGGGAACACTGAAGCTTTCTTT,CASSVEVRGNTEAFF
NA,TRBV21-1,NA,TRBJ2-7,TGTGCCAGCAGCAAACAACTTACAGCCTCCTACGAGCAGTACTTC,CASSKQLTASYEQYF
NA,TRBV7-7,TRBD2,TRBJ2-5,TGTGCCAGCAGCTCTTCCTTCGGGACTAGCGTAGAAGAGACCCAGTACTTC,CASSSSFGTSVEETQYF
NA,TRBV2,TRBD2,TRBJ2-2,TGTGCCAGCAGTGAAGTGCTAGCGGGAGTCAACACCGGGGAGCTGTTTTTT,CASSEVLAGVNTGELFF
NA,TRBV30,NA,TRBJ1-5,TGTGCCTGGAGCAGGGATAATCAGCCCCAGCATTTT,CAWSRDNQPQHF
NA,TRBV7-2,TRBD2,TRBJ2-1,TGTGCCAGCTCGGGGACTAGCGGCTACAATGAGCAGTTCTTC,CASSGTSGYNEQFF
NA,TRBV7-3,NA,TRBJ2-3,TGTGCCAGCAGTTCGGGACATAGCACAGATACGCAGTATTTT,CASSSGHSTDTQYF
NA,TRBV7-6,NA,TRBJ2-7,TGTGCCAGCAGCCGGGACAACTACGAGCAGTACTTC,CASSRDNYEQYF
NA,TRBV7-2,TRBD2,TRBJ2-7,TGTGCCAGCAGCCTCCGACTAGCGGGAGCCCCCCACGAGCAGTACTTC,CASSLRLAGAPHEQYF
NA,TRBV30,NA,TRBJ2-5,TGTGCCTGGGGGAGGGGGGAGACCCAGTACTTC,CAWGRGETQYF
few,TRBV18,NA,TRBJ1-3,TGTGCCAGCTCACCTCAGGGGACGGGAAACACCATATATTTT,CASSPQGTGNTIYF
NA,TRBV7-2,NA,TRBJ2-7,TGTGCCAGCAGCTTAGAATCTGCCTACGAGCAGTACTTC,CASSLESAYEQYF
NA,TRBV29-1,NA,TRBJ2-3,TGCAGCGTTGTTCGAGAGGTTGACACAGATACGCAGTATTTT,CSVVREVDTDTQYF
NA,TRBV30,NA,TRBJ1-1,TGTGCCTGGAACCCAGGGGCATCGACCAAAAACACTGAAGCTTTCTTT,CAWNPGASTKNTEAFF